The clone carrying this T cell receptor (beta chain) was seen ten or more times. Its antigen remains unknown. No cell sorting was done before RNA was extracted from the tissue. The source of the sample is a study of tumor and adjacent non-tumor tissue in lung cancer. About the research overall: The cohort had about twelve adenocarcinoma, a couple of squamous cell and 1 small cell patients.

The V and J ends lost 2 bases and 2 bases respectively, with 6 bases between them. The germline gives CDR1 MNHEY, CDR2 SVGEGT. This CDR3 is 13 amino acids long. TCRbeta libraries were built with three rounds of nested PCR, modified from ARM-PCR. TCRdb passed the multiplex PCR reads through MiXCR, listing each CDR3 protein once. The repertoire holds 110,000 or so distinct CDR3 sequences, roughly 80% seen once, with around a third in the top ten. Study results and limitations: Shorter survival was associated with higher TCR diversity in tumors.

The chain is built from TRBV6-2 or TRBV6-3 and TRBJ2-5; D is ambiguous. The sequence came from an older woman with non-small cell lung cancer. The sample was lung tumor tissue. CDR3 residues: CASSYEIQETQYF. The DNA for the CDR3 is TGTGCCAGCAGTTACGAGATTCAAGAGACCCAGTACTTC.